These T cell receptor beta chains were read from a single sample in a study of blood T cells in healthy people across ages. Using its own MiXCR run on the 5' RACE reads, TCRdb lists one record per CDR3 protein. The data hold 1.8 million or so distinct CDR3 sequences, with approximately 40% observed a single time. The sequenced material came from blood. These receptors originate from a human donor in good health. The CDR3 runs from the conserved cysteine through the conserved F or W.

J gene: TRBJ1-1
V gene: TRBV15
CDR3 protein: CATSRDYGYTEAFF

J gene: TRBJ2-1
V gene: TRBV29-1
CDR3 protein: CSVAAHPHEQFF

J gene: TRBJ2-4
V gene: TRBV20-1
CDR3 protein: CSASGLVNYNEQYF

J gene: TRBJ2-7
V gene: TRBV9
CDR3 protein: CASSVDPDGYEQYF

J gene: TRBJ1-2
V gene: TRBV7-2
CDR3 protein: CANSLGGGYGYTF

J gene: TRBJ2-3
V gene: TRBV6-2/TRBV6-3
CDR3 protein: CASSPGTGLRDTQYF

J gene: TRBJ1-1
V gene: TRBV5-1
CDR3 protein: CASTIDRGLDTEAFF

J gene: TRBJ1-2
V gene: TRBV3-1
CDR3 protein: CASSQDRLGNGYTF

J gene: TRBJ2-3
V gene: TRBV6-5
CDR3 protein: CASSQGTGKSADTQYF

J gene: TRBJ1-5
V gene: TRBV27
CDR3 protein: CASPPSGQPQHF

J gene: TRBJ2-7
V gene: TRBV9
CDR3 protein: CASSGDDIPYEQYF

J gene: TRBJ2-5
V gene: TRBV9
CDR3 protein: CASSVGDSGGKLETQYF

J gene: TRBJ1-2
V gene: TRBV6-2/TRBV6-3
CDR3 protein: CASSSGQGWDYGYTF

J gene: TRBJ2-7
V gene: TRBV12-3/TRBV12-4
CDR3 protein: CASSAHRLLYEQYF

J gene: TRBJ1-1
V gene: TRBV29-1
CDR3 protein: CSVSPTGGMTTEAFF

J gene: TRBJ1-2
V gene: TRBV7-2
CDR3 protein: CASSLTQGVYGYTF

J gene: TRBJ2-3
V gene: TRBV29-1
CDR3 protein: CSVDPRSTDTQYF

J gene: TRBJ2-1
V gene: TRBV12-3/TRBV12-4
CDR3 protein: CASSLRLAGYGNNEQFF